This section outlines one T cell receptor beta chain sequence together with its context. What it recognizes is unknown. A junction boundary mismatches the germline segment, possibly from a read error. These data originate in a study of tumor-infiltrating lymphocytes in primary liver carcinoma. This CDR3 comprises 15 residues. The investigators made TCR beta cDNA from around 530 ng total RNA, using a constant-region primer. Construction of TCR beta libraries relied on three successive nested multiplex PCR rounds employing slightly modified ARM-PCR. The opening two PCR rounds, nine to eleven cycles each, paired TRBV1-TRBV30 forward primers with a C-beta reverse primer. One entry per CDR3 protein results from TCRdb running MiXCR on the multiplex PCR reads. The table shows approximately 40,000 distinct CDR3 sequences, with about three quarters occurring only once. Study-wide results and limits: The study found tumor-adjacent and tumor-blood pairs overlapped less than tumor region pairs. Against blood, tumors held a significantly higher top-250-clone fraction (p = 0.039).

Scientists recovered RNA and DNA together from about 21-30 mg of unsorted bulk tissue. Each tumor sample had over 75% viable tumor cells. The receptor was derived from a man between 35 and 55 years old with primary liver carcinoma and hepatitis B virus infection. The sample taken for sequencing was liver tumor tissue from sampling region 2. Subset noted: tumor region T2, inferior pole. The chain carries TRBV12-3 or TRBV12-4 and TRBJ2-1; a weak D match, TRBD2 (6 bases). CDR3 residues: CASTHGRGLLNVQFF. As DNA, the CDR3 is TGTGCCAGCACCCACGGTAGGGGACTTCTCAATGTGCAGTTCTTC.